This TCR beta chain originates from a study of T-cell memory formation after mild COVID-19. TCRdb called the 5' RACE reads again in MiXCR, with one record for every CDR3 protein. The data show about 560,000 distinct CDR3 sequences, with roughly 18% seen just once and about 12% held by the top ten. This sequence was found in an adult woman who had mild COVID-19 (a few samples of this study predate the infection). Cell type and time point are not known. Sequenced: PBMCs or a T cell subset sorted from them (not recorded which).

CDR3 DNA sequence: TGCGCCAGCAGCTTGCCAGCTAGCGGGGGGCCCCAGGCCCATGAGCAGTTCTTC. This gives the protein CASSLPASGGPQAHEQFF. The V call is TRBV5-1, the J call TRBJ2-1; 11 bases match TRBD2. In germline, CDR1 is SGHRS, CDR2 YFSETQ. This CDR3 has 18 residues. With 1 base clipped from V and 8 bases from J, the junction kept 14 bases outside the gene matches. Full variable domain (remainder filled in from reference TRBV5-1 and TRBJ2-1): KAGVTQTPRYLIKTRGQQVTLSCSPISGHRSVSWYQQTPGQGLQFLFEYFSETQRNKGNFPGRFSGRQFSNSRSEMNVSTLELGDSALYLCASSLPASGGPQAHEQFFGPGTRLTVL.